The following is a TCR beta chain sequence with its context. Antigen unknown. One junction end disagrees with the germline gene, perhaps due to a read error. Looked up from germline, CDR1 is MNHEY and CDR2 is SVGAGI. The CDR3 covers 16 residues. No cell sorting was done before RNA was extracted from the tissue. This specimen belongs to a study of tumor and adjacent non-tumor tissue in lung cancer. At the level of the study: Patients comprised eleven to twelve adenocarcinoma, a couple of squamous cell carcinoma and 1 small cell lung cancer. Study conclusions and caveats: Compared with tumor, normal lung showed significantly lower TCR diversity. Tumor repertoires had a smaller top 100 clone share than normal lung.

The library came from three nested PCR rounds adapted from ARM-PCR protocols. TCRdb re-called the multiplex PCR reads with MiXCR, one entry per CDR3 protein. The sample lists 84,000 or so distinct CDR3 sequences, around three fifths occurring once. The V gene is TRBV6-5, the J gene TRBJ2-2; D might be TRBD2 (6 bases). The sequence came from a man between 65 and 85 years old with non-small cell lung cancer. The specimen was lung tumor tissue. CDR3 protein: CASSPGWVPNTGGLFF. Written as DNA, the CDR3 is TGTGCCAGTAGCCCGGGTTGGGTACCGAACACCGGGGGGCTGTTTTTT.